This T cell receptor beta chain was documented in a study of shared clonotypes between healthy human individuals. Notes on the study in general: In having few donors, the study represented limited genetic and exposure-history diversity. In general, naive subsets displayed greater estimated richness than memory subsets did.

CD4+ cells yielded CD45RA+ naive and CD45RA-negative memory subsets. Turning to this clone: No antigen is known for it.

Original analysis: ImmunoSEQ yielded junction-only sequences lacking quality scores, so filtering differed. Using immunoSEQ multiplex PCR, the repertoire was profiled, and TCRdb retains in-frame clones only, with some absent. V and J calls and clone size are given by that table; D and trimming were obtained from the DNA. The repertoire consists of under 1,100,000 clones, with under 80% occurring once and the leading ten covering approximately 1.5%. The V gene end was trimmed by 4 bases and the J gene end by 0 bases; junction bases not matched to a gene: 9. CDR1 SGHVS and CDR2 FQNEAQ come from the germline V gene. The CDR3 is 17 amino acids.

The sequencing input was memory CD4+ T cells sorted from blood. The subset here: CD45RA-negative fraction. The receptor was isolated from a man younger than 35 in good health. The rearrangement links TRBV7-8 to TRBJ1-3; TRBD1 aligns across 7 bases. The CDR3 region is CASSSRTGWSSGNTIYF. The CDR3 DNA sequence: TGTGCCAGCAGCTCCCGGACAGGCTGGAGCTCTGGAAACACCATATATTTT.